A selection of T cell receptor beta chains follows, all from one sample in a study of blood T cells in healthy people across ages. TCRdb called the 5' RACE reads again in MiXCR, with one record for every CDR3 protein. The top ten hold around 32% of the sample, which has fewer than 800,000 distinct CDR3 sequences, 49% seen once. What was sequenced was blood. These receptors came from a woman in her sixties or seventies in good health. Each CDR3 is given with its conserved first and last residue. The D gene is left open where the match is weak. A row's size may be missing; if present it is once, few, many or a size class.

CDR3 DNA,CDR3 protein,clone size,J gene,D gene,V gene
TGTGCCAGCAGCCAAGATAGGGGACTAGTGGGTGAGCAGTTCTTC,CASSQDRGLVGEQFF,-,TRBJ2-1,TRBD2,TRBV3-1
TGTGCCAGCAGGTCAGGGATCGCCTATGGCTACACCTTC,CASRSGIAYGYTF,many,TRBJ1-2,-,TRBV28
TGCGCCAGCAGCAACTACAAAGCAAGCACAGATACGCAGTATTTT,CASSNYKASTDTQYF,few,TRBJ2-3,-,TRBV5-1
TGTGCCAGCAGACCCCTGGGTTTACTGGGATACGTGCAGTACTTC,CASRPLGLLGYVQYF,-,TRBJ2-5,-,TRBV28
TGTGCCGGGGGGACAGGGGGGACTGAAGCTTTCTTT,CAGGTGGTEAFF,-,TRBJ1-1,TRBD1,TRBV6-2/TRBV6-3
TGTGCCAGCAGTCGGGACAGGGAACGAGGCTACACCTTC,CASSRDRERGYTF,-,TRBJ1-2,TRBD1,TRBV12-3/TRBV12-4
TGCAGTGCCAGGACACGGGAGGACGAGCAGTACTTC,CSARTREDEQYF,-,TRBJ2-7,TRBD2,TRBV20-1
TGCAGTGCTAGAGATGAGGGGAACACTGAAGCTTTCTTT,CSARDEGNTEAFF,-,TRBJ1-1,-,TRBV20-1
TGTGCCACCAGTGCTAGCGGGAGGAGTTCTGGGGCCTACGTCCTGACTTTC,CATSASGRSSGAYVLTF,-,TRBJ2-6,TRBD2,TRBV24-1
TGCAGCGTTGAGATATGGGGCGAGCAGTACTTC,CSVEIWGEQYF,-,TRBJ2-7,-,TRBV29-1
TGTGCCAGCAGCCACCGCACCTGGACAGGGAGAAATGAGCAGTACTTC,CASSHRTWTGRNEQYF,-,TRBJ2-5,TRBD1,TRBV14
TGCAGTGCTAGAGATGTACAGGGACTAGCGGGAGCTAGTGATACGCAGTATTTT,CSARDVQGLAGASDTQYF,few,TRBJ2-3,TRBD2,TRBV20-1
TGTGCCTGGAGTGTATTTGGACAGGGGAATGGCTACACCTTC,CAWSVFGQGNGYTF,few,TRBJ1-2,TRBD1,TRBV30
TGCAGTGCTAGCGGGCTAACCCACTATGGCTACACCTTC,CSASGLTHYGYTF,-,TRBJ1-2,-,TRBV20-1
TGCAGTGCTAATTTGGGCGGCTACACCTTC,CSANLGGYTF,few,TRBJ1-2,-,TRBV20-1
TGTGCCAGCAGCCCCAGCGGGAGTGGTGGGACCGGGGAGCTGTTTTTT,CASSPSGSGGTGELFF,-,TRBJ2-2,TRBD2,TRBV7-9
TGTGCCAGCAGCGTGACAGCGGGAGCGGTCTACAATGAGCAGTTCTTC,CASSVTAGAVYNEQFF,-,TRBJ2-1,TRBD2,TRBV9
TGTGCCAGCAGGCACGACAGACCCTACGAGCAGTACTTC,CASRHDRPYEQYF,-,TRBJ2-7,-,TRBV3-1
TGTGCCAGCAGCGCAACCGGGACCCTATCTCAAGAGACCCAGTACTTC,CASSATGTLSQETQYF,few,TRBJ2-5,-,TRBV9
TGTGCCAGCAGTTTACACGGGACAGCACAATATACGCAGTATTTT,CASSLHGTAQYTQYF,-,TRBJ2-3,TRBD1,TRBV28
TGCGCCAGCAGCAGCGGCAGGCGTCAGGTGGAGACCCGGTACTTC,CASSSGRRQVETRYF,once,TRBJ2-4,-,TRBV5-1
TGTGCCAGCAGCTACGCGGAGAAGGGGAATGAGCAGTACTTC,CASSYAEKGNEQYF,once,TRBJ2-5,-,TRBV7-2
TGTGCCAGCAGTGAAGCGCGAAGCTACAATGAGCAGTTCTTC,CASSEARSYNEQFF,few,TRBJ2-1,-,TRBV2
TGCAGCGTTGACGTGACGACTGTCAATGAGCAGTTCTTC,CSVDVTTVNEQFF,-,TRBJ2-1,-,TRBV29-1
TGTGCCACCAGTGATCGCTTCCTACCCTACGAGCAGTACTTC,CATSDRFLPYEQYF,few,TRBJ2-7,-,TRBV24-1
TGCGCCAGCAGCCAAGATCATGGGTCCGAAGAGACCCAGTACTTC,CASSQDHGSEETQYF,-,TRBJ2-5,-,TRBV4-3
TGTGCCAGCAGTTACACGGGGACAGGGGGTTACGGCTACACCTTC,CASSYTGTGGYGYTF,-,TRBJ1-2,TRBD1,TRBV6-5